A single sample is the source of the 13 T cell receptor beta chains below, sequenced in a study of cytotoxic CD8 clonotypes in ibrutinib-treated CLL (dated by TCRdb to the early 2020s). The library was prepared using the immunoSEQ multiplex PCR assay. The clones in this table, taken by TCRdb from immuneACCESS, are in-frame only. Not every clone is retained; where verified, under half of the shortfall comes from an unresolved V gene, and the cause of the rest is unknown. The table for this sample lists around 310,000 clones; more than 65% of them were counted only once. The ten largest make up about 6.3% of the sample. The sequenced sample was PBMCs, obtained before ibrutinib treatment. The receptors were sampled from a human donor with chronic lymphocytic leukemia.

The genes are TRBV19 and TRBJ2-4, with a possible D match to TRBD2 (5 bases). From germline, CDR1 is LNHDA and CDR2 SQIVND (reference sequence). The V gene lost 3 bases and the J gene lost 0 bases, with 12 bases spanning the gap. This CDR3 has 16 amino acids. The CDR3 loop is CASSIPSGLAKNIQYF. The CDR3 region has the DNA TGTGCCAGTAGTATCCCCAGCGGACTAGCCAAAAACATTCAGTACTTC. The full variable domain, completed using reference TRBV19 and TRBJ2-4, is DGGITQSPKYLFRKEGQNVTLSCEQNLNHDAMYWYRQDPGQGLRLIYYSQIVNDFQKGDIAEGYSVSREKKESFPLTVTSAQKNPTAFYLCASSIPSGLAKNIQYFGAGTRLSVL.

The rearrangement uses TRBV6-1 and TRBJ2-3, with unresolved D. The ends were cut back, 1 base at V and 6 bases at J, with 14 bases in the middle. Germline-derived CDR1 and CDR2 are MNHNS and SASEGT. The CDR3 contains 15 residues. DNA for the CDR3: TGTGCCAGCAGTGAAGGTGGAAGGGAAAAGGATACGCAGTATTTT. Amino acid sequence: CASSEGGREKDTQYF.

V usage is TRBV7-9 and J usage is TRBJ2-7; D gene uncertain. Germline-derived CDR1 and CDR2 are SEHNR and FQNEAQ (reference sequence). V was shortened by 1 base and J by 0 bases, with 19 bases between the two germline ends. This CDR3 is built from 18 residues. CDR3 sequence (DNA): TGTGCCAGCAGCTTAGGTCTCAGTCGGCTGGTCGACTCCTACGAGCAGTACTTC. It yields the protein CASSLGLSRLVDSYEQYF.

This clone has only a few counts. The chain recombines TRBV7-9 with TRBJ2-7; no clear D. CDR1 and CDR2 (germline): SEHNR, FQNEAQ (reference sequence). This CDR3 contains 13 residues. Trimming cost V 5 bases and J 0 bases, with 8 bases left between them. CDR3 sequence reads: CASSARSSYEQYF. CDR3 nucleotides: TGTGCCAGCAGCGCCAGGAGCTCCTACGAGCAGTACTTC.

The rearrangement uses TRBV5-4 and TRBJ2-5, with a tentative D call TRBD2 (6 bases). The DNA end favors TRBJ2-7, so the J call may be wrong. From germline, CDR1 is SGHNT and CDR2 YYREEE (reference sequence). The CDR3 is 16 amino acids. In DNA form, the CDR3 reads TGTGCCAGCAGCTTGGGTGGGGACGGGAGCCTTTACGAGCAGTACTTC. Its protein is CASSLGGDGSLYEQYF.

The chain links TRBV30 to TRBJ2-3, with D tentatively TRBD1 (5 bases). V was trimmed by 3 bases and J by 8 bases, leaving 12 bases between them. This CDR3 region has 12 residues. The germline gives CDR1 GTSNPN, CDR2 SVGIG (reference sequence). The CDR3 DNA reads TGTGCCTGGAGGGAAGACAGTGTTACGCAGTATTTT. Its protein product is CAWREDSVTQYF.

The chain joins TRBV6-1 to TRBJ2-3; possibly TRBD2 for D (6 bases). Trimming removed 3 bases at V and 1 base at J, with 14 bases between. This CDR3 has 16 residues. Germline loops: CDR1 MNHNS, CDR2 SASEGT. This chain's CDR3 is CASSDQVGGGTDTQYF. The DNA of the CDR3 is TGTGCCAGCAGTGACCAGGTGGGCGGGGGCACAGATACGCAGTATTTT.

The rearrangement links TRBV10-3 to TRBJ1-1; no clear D gene. This CDR3 is 15 amino acids long. V lost 2 bases and J 1 base, leaving 11 bases between the germline ends. CDR1 ENHRY and CDR2 SYGVKD come from the germline V gene. CDR3 residues: CAISESLTQNTEAFF. CDR3 sequence (DNA): TGTGCCATCAGTGAGAGTCTGACACAGAACACTGAAGCTTTCTTT.

In this sample, this clone turned up once. V and J are TRBV28 and TRBJ1-1; D gene uncertain. CDR1 is MDHEN and CDR2 is SYDVKM in the germline V gene. With 1 base removed from V and 1 base from J, the gap between germline ends came to 10 bases. The length of the CDR3 is 15 residues. This CDR3 reads CASSLFGGPNTEAFF. The CDR3 nucleotides read TGTGCCAGCAGTTTATTTGGAGGGCCGAACACTGAAGCTTTCTTT.

V and J are TRBV13 and TRBJ2-3, with 12 positions matching TRBD2. Germline assignment: CDR1 PRHDT and CDR2 FYEKMQ (reference sequence). V was clipped by 5 bases and J by 1 base; unmatched bases: 10. The CDR3 has 18 residues. The CDR3 DNA reads TGTGCCAGCAGCCGACTAGCGGGAGAGGGGACGGGCACAGATACGCAGTATTTT. It translates to CASSRLAGEGTGTDTQYF.

The chain joins TRBV27 to TRBJ2-1; D not certain. The CDR3 loop spans 15 amino acids. Per germline, CDR1 MNHEY and CDR2 SMNVEV (reference sequence). V lost 4 bases to trimming and J lost 3 bases, with 13 bases between them. CDR3 protein: CASSSTLWNYNEQFF. As DNA, the CDR3 is TGTGCCAGCAGTTCGACGCTATGGAACTACAATGAGCAGTTCTTC.

This chain joins TRBV5-6 and TRBJ2-5, with 11 positions matching TRBD1. The CDR3 extends over 16 amino acids. The J segment lost 5 bases and the V segment lost 6 bases, leaving 12 bases of the junction unmatched. Per germline, CDR1 SGHDT and CDR2 YYEEEE. CDR3 sequence: CASTFRMDRGRETQYF. DNA for the CDR3: TGTGCCAGCACCTTTCGGATGGACAGGGGGCGGGAGACCCAGTACTTC.

The chain recombines TRBV4-3 with TRBJ1-5; unclear D gene. The germline gives CDR1 LGHNA, CDR2 YSLEER. The CDR3 loop spans 17 amino acids. Trimming took 1 base from V and 1 from J, leaving 14 bases between them. This CDR3 is CASSQGVSGKSNQPQHF. The CDR3 coding sequence is TGCGCCAGCAGCCAAGGGGTATCGGGGAAGAGCAATCAGCCCCAGCATTTT.